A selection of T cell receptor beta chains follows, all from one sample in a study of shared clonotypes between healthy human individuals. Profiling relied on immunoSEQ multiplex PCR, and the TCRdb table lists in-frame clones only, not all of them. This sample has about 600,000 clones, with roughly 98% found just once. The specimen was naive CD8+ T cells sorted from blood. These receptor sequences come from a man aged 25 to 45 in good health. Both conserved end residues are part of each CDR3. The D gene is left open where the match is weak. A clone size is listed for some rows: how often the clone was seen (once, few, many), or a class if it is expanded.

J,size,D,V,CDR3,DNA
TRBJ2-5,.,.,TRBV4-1,CASSHMSGETQYF,TGCGCCAGCAGCCATATGAGTGGGGAGACCCAGTACTTC
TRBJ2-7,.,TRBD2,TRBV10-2,CASSVAGGPHEQYF,TGCGCCAGCAGTGTAGCGGGAGGGCCCCACGAGCAGTACTTC
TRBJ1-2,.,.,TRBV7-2,CASSLVGEVWGYTF,TGTGCCAGCAGCTTAGTTGGGGAGGTTTGGGGCTACACCTTC
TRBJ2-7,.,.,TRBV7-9,CASSPLGREQYF,TGTGCCAGCAGCCCCCTCGGGCGAGAGCAGTACTTC
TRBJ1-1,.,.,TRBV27,CASSLFGGRPEAFF,TGTGCCAGCAGTTTGTTTGGAGGCAGGCCTGAAGCTTTCTTT
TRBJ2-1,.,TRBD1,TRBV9,CASSPAGGAPFF,TGTGCCAGCAGTCCAGCAGGGGGCGCACCGTTCTTC
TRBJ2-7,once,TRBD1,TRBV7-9,CASSLEGDRSYEQYF,TGTGCCAGCAGCTTAGAGGGGGACAGATCCTACGAGCAGTACTTC
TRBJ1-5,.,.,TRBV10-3,CAISDLDGRNQPQHF,TGTGCCATCAGTGATTTAGACGGGAGAAATCAGCCCCAGCATTTT
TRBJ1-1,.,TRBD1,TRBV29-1,CSVREKDRVWTEAFF,TGCAGCGTGAGAGAGAAGGACAGGGTGTGGACTGAAGCTTTCTTT
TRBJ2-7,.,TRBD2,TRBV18,CASSPPLAGYHYEQYF,TGTGCCAGCTCACCGCCTTTAGCGGGATATCACTACGAGCAGTACTTC
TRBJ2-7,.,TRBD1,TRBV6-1,CASSRTGGKYEQYF,TGTGCCAGCAGTAGGACAGGGGGAAAGTACGAGCAGTACTTC
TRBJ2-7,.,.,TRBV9,CASSLWGDSYEQYF,TGTGCCAGCAGCTTGTGGGGGGACAGCTACGAGCAGTACTTC
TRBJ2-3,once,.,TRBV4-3,CASSQVTTGPDTQYF,TGCGCCAGCAGCCAAGTCACCACAGGGCCAGATACGCAGTATTTT
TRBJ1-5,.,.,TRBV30,CAWSVLGGQGQPQHF,TGTGCCTGGAGTGTACTTGGGGGGCAGGGACAGCCCCAGCATTTT
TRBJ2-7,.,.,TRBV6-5,CASSYNTGYEQYF,TGTGCCAGCAGCTACAATACAGGCTACGAGCAGTACTTC
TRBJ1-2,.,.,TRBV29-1,CSVQENYGYTF,TGCAGCGTACAGGAGAACTATGGCTACACCTTC
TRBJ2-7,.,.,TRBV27,CASSLTPSGSEQYF,TGTGCCAGCAGTTTAACCCCGTCCGGGTCCGAGCAGTACTTC
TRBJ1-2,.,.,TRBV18,CASSPPADNYGYTF,TGTGCCAGCTCACCACCGGCAGACAACTATGGCTACACCTTC
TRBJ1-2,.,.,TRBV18,CASSPSTDVNYGYTF,TGTGCCAGCTCACCATCGACTGACGTCAACTATGGCTACACCTTC
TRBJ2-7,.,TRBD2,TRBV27,CASSLAGGAYEQYF,TGTGCCAGCAGTTTAGCGGGAGGTGCCTACGAGCAGTACTTC
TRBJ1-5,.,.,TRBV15,CATRNAGASSNQPQHF,TGTGCCACCAGGAATGCTGGGGCGTCTAGCAATCAGCCCCAGCATTTT
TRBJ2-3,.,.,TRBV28,CASSLKYGDTDTQYF,TGTGCCAGCAGTTTAAAATACGGGGACACAGATACGCAGTATTTT
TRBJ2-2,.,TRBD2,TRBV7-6,CASSLGLAIGELFF,TGTGCCAGCAGCTTAGGACTAGCAATCGGGGAGCTGTTTTTT
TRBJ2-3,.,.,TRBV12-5,CASGSPEHTSTDTQYF,TGTGCTAGTGGTTCCCCAGAGCATACTAGCACAGATACGCAGTATTTT
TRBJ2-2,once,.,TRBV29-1,CSVGGDGELFF,TGCAGCGTTGGAGGGGACGGGGAGCTGTTTTTT
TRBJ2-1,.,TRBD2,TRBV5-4,CASSRVPRGSSYNEQFF,TGTGCCAGCAGCCGAGTGCCGCGGGGGAGCTCCTACAATGAGCAGTTCTTC
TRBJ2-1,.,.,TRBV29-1,CSVDRPLMDGSYNEQFF,TGCAGCGTTGATCGCCCCTTAATGGATGGCTCCTACAATGAGCAGTTCTTC
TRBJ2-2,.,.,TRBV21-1,CASSKIRRTSGRPANTGELFF,TGTGCCAGCAGCAAAATACGTCGGACTAGCGGGAGACCAGCGAACACCGGGGAGCTGTTTTTT
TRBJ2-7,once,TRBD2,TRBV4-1,CASSLVAGAPYEQYF,TGCGCCAGCAGCCTGGTAGCGGGAGCCCCCTACGAGCAGTACTTC
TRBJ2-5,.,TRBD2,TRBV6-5,CASSYYSGRKTQYF,TGTGCCAGCAGTTACTATAGCGGGAGGAAGACCCAGTACTTC
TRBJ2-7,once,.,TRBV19,CASSMQQESYEQYF,TGTGCCAGTAGTATGCAACAGGAGTCTTACGAGCAGTACTTC
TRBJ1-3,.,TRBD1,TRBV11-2,CASSSGTGVEGNTIYF,TGTGCCAGCAGCTCCGGGACAGGGGTAGAAGGAAACACCATATATTTT
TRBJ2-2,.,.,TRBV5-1,CASSLAGNTGELFF,TGCGCCAGCAGCTTGGCCGGGAACACCGGGGAGCTGTTTTTT
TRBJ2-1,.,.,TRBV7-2,CASSLDEGVTYNEQFF,TGTGCCAGCAGCTTGGACGAGGGGGTAACCTACAATGAGCAGTTCTTC
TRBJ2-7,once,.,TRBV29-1,CSGQSSDSYEQYF,TGCAGCGGGCAGAGTTCGGATTCCTACGAGCAGTACTTC
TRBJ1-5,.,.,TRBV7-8,CASSLARETYNQPQHF,TGTGCCAGCAGCTTAGCGCGGGAGACTTACAATCAGCCCCAGCATTTT
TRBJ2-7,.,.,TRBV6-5,CASSVDSYYEQYF,TGTGCCAGCAGTGTCGACTCCTACTACGAGCAGTACTTC
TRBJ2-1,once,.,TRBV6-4,CASKRQSSYNEQFF,TGTGCCAGCAAGAGACAAAGCTCCTACAATGAGCAGTTCTTC
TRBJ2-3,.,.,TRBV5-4,CASLGDGFGDTQYF,TGTGCCAGCCTTGGCGATGGATTTGGAGATACGCAGTATTTT
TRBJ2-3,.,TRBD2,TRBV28,CASTISGIPLAGGTDTQYF,TGTGCCAGCACCATTTCCGGCATCCCCCTAGCGGGAGGCACAGATACGCAGTATTTT
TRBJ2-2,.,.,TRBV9,CASSAPGRPPGELFF,TGTGCCAGCAGCGCACCGGGACGACCTCCCGGGGAGCTGTTTTTT
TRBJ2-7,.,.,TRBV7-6,CASSQVPYEQYF,TGTGCCAGCAGTCAAGTCCCCTACGAGCAGTACTTC
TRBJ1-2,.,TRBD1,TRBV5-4,CASSRGQGYTF,TGTGCCAGCAGCCGGGGACAGGGCTACACCTTC
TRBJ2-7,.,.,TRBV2,CASSEGPRAGSYEQYF,TGTGCCAGCAGTGAAGGCCCCCGGGCAGGGTCCTACGAGCAGTACTTC
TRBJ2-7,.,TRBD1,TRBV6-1,CATWDRGSYEQYF,TGTGCCACTTGGGACAGGGGGTCCTACGAGCAGTACTTC
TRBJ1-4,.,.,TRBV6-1,CASSDLGGQWEKLFF,TGTGCCAGCAGTGACCTCGGGGGGCAATGGGAAAAACTGTTTTTT
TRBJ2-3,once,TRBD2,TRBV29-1,CSVEETSPDTQYF,TGCAGCGTCGAAGAGACTAGCCCAGATACGCAGTATTTT
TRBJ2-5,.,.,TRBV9,CASSVGGGVAFETQYF,TGTGCCAGCAGCGTGGGGGGTGGAGTAGCCTTCGAGACCCAGTACTTC
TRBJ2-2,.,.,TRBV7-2,CASSYDGTGELFF,TGTGCCAGCAGCTACGATGGGACCGGGGAGCTGTTTTTT
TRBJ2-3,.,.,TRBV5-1,CASSSRDRQDTQYF,TGCGCCAGCAGCTCCCGGGACCGGCAAGATACGCAGTATTTT